What follows are 17 T cell receptor beta chains derived from one specimen sequenced in a study of cytomegalovirus exposure and HLA in healthy donors. Researchers ran the PCR with 60 Vbeta and 13 Jbeta primers. Some clones are missing from TCRdb's copy, which holds only in-frame ones; the method was immunoSEQ multiplex PCR. The sample lists about 140,000 clones; roughly three quarters were seen once. Sequencing input: PBMCs. The source of these receptors is a male donor in good health and CMV-seronegative.

This clone was observed a few times. The chain couples TRBV7-8 to TRBJ2-5, with D possibly being TRBD1 (6 bases). This CDR3 is 15 amino acids long. Trimming took 1 base from V and 5 from J, leaving 14 bases between them. Germline V CDR1 and CDR2: SGHVS, FQNEAQ. CDR3 coding DNA: TGTGCCAGCAGCTTAGGGGACACCACTATGGAGACCCAGTACTTC. Its protein is CASSLGDTTMETQYF.

The chain carries TRBV4-3 and TRBJ2-6; D perhaps matches TRBD1 (5 bases). Per germline, CDR1 LGHNA and CDR2 YSLEER. The CDR3 is made up of 17 amino acids. The V end was cut by 0 bases, the J end by 0 bases, with 9 bases between. CDR3 region: CASSQENRISGANVLTF. DNA of the CDR3: TGCGCCAGCAGCCAAGAAAACAGGATCTCTGGGGCCAACGTCCTGACTTTC.

The gene calls are TRBV7-8 and TRBJ1-2; 12 bases line up with TRBD1. J was trimmed by 3 bases and V by 2 bases; bases with no gene match: 10. From germline, CDR1 is SGHVS and CDR2 FQNEAQ. The CDR3 is 18 residues long. The CDR3 nucleotides are TGTGCCAGCAGCTTACCGGGACAGGGGGCGTATCTGGACTATGGCTACACCTTC. It yields the protein CASSLPGQGAYLDYGYTF.

This chain connects TRBV7-9 to TRBJ2-5; 8 bases map to TRBD2. Germline CDR1 reads SEHNR; CDR2 reads FQNEAQ (reference sequence). The CDR3 has 16 amino acids. V lost 7 bases, J lost 2 bases, and 12 bases stayed unmatched. The CDR3 loop reads CASTEPTSGTQETQYF. As DNA, the CDR3 is TGTGCCAGCACCGAACCAACTAGCGGTACACAAGAGACCCAGTACTTC.

The table lists this clone with a few counts. The gene calls are TRBV5-6 and TRBJ1-5; D not certain. V was pared by 0 bases and J by 5 bases, with 9 bases between. The CDR3 runs to 14 residues. Germline CDR1 SGHDT, CDR2 YYEEEE. DNA of the CDR3: TGTGCCAGCAGCTTGGCGGGCGGGGATCAGCCCCAGCATTTT. Translated: CASSLAGGDQPQHF.

V usage is TRBV5-6 and J usage is TRBJ1-2; D is unclear. CDR3 length: 14 amino acids. The V gene lost 1 base and the J gene lost 1 base, with 8 bases spanning the gap. Germline V CDR1 and CDR2: SGHDT, YYEEEE. The CDR3 sequence: CASSLISVNYGYTF. The CDR3 bases are TGTGCCAGCAGCTTGATCTCGGTTAACTATGGCTACACCTTC.

The genes are TRBV6-4 and TRBJ2-6, with D unresolved. Germline-derived CDR1 and CDR2 are MRHNA and SNTAGT. This CDR3 region has 15 residues. V lost 0 bases and J 3 bases, leaving 6 bases between the germline ends. The CDR3 is CASSDSSLGANVLTF. The CDR3, as DNA: TGTGCCAGCAGTGACTCGAGCCTTGGGGCCAACGTCCTGACTTTC.

This clone was detected a few times. For the CDR3, the DNA is TGTGCCAGCAGCTCTTGGGGGGGGCCCGGCGAGCAGTACTTC. This gives the protein CASSSWGGPGEQYF. The chain links TRBV7-6 to TRBJ2-7; possible D gene TRBD2, 7 bases. The CDR3 has 14 residues. From germline, CDR1 is SGHVS and CDR2 FNYEAQ. V lost 4 bases and J 6 bases, leaving 16 bases between the germline ends.

This clone has just one count. This chain joins TRBV6-5 and TRBJ2-2; TRBD2 might be the D (6 bases). Trimming removed 8 bases from V and 7 bases from J, with 17 bases in between. From germline, CDR1 is MNHEY and CDR2 SVGAGI. This CDR3 has 14 residues. As DNA, the CDR3 is TGTGCCAGCCGTGGAGGGGCCAGTTACGGGGAGCTGTTTTTT. Its translation is CASRGGASYGELFF.

This clone was detected a few times. The chain joins TRBV2 to TRBJ2-3; a possible D gene is TRBD2 (5 bases). There are 15 residues in the CDR3. Between the trimmed V and J ends, which lost 4 bases and 0 bases, there was a span of 11 bases. Germline CDR1 is SNHLY and CDR2 is FYNNEI. CDR3 sequence (DNA): TGTGCCAGCAGTGTGGAGGAACCTAGCACAGATACGCAGTATTTT. This codes for CASSVEEPSTDTQYF.

V usage is TRBV19 and J usage is TRBJ1-4; D may be TRBD1 (5 bases). The CDR3 covers 16 residues. Looked up from germline, CDR1 is LNHDA and CDR2 is SQIVND (reference sequence). The V and J ends lost 6 bases and 0 bases respectively, with 14 bases between them. Here the CDR3 DNA reads TGTGCCAGTAGAAGAGAAGGGACTGCAACTAATGAAAAACTGTTTTTT. As protein: CASRREGTATNEKLFF.

The chain recombines TRBV11-2 with TRBJ2-1; 9 nucleotides match TRBD2. J was trimmed by 8 bases and V by 1 base; bases with no gene match: 6. Germline V gene lookup returns CDR1 SGHAT and CDR2 FQNNGV. This CDR3 comprises 15 residues. The CDR3 DNA is TGTGCCAGCAGCTTAGTTGGCGGGGGGGCGGATGAGCAGTTCTTC. It translates to CASSLVGGGADEQFF.

V usage is TRBV19 and J usage is TRBJ1-2; D may be TRBD1 (5 bases). This CDR3 is built from 12 residues. Per germline, CDR1 LNHDA and CDR2 SQIVND (reference sequence). Trimming pared 5 bases from V and 8 bases from J, leaving 12 bases between. CDR3 protein: CASSPQVGGYTF. The DNA for the CDR3 is TGTGCCAGTAGTCCACAGGTGGGAGGCTACACCTTC. Using reference TRBV19 and TRBJ1-2 for the parts outside the CDR3, the full variable domain is DGGITQSPKYLFRKEGQNVTLSCEQNLNHDAMYWYRQDPGQGLRLIYYSQIVNDFQKGDIAEGYSVSREKKESFPLTVTSAQKNPTAFYLCASSPQVGGYTFGSGTRLTVV.

Turning to this clone: Without the conserved terminal phenylalanine or tryptophan, this CDR3 likely stems from a read error. The gene calls are TRBV4-3 and TRBJ1-2; 7 bases fit TRBD1. Germline V lookup: CDR1 LGHNA, CDR2 YSLEER. CDR3 length: 16 amino acids. The V gene end was trimmed by 1 base and the J gene end by 4 bases; junction bases not matched to a gene: 9. In nucleotides, the CDR3 is TGCGCCAGCAGCCAAGTTGGCCGGACAGGCCGCTATGGCTACACCCTC. Its translation is CASSQVGRTGRYGYTL.

The chain carries TRBV14 and TRBJ2-7, with D perhaps TRBD2 (6 bases). CDR3 length: 13 residues. Trimming took 8 bases from V and 3 from J, leaving 14 bases between them. Germline assignment: CDR1 SGHDN and CDR2 FVKESK. The CDR3 loop is CASSQGGGYEQYF. The CDR3 region has the DNA TGTGCCAGCTCTCAGGGAGGCGGCTACGAGCAGTACTTC.

The chain couples TRBV5-1 to TRBJ2-1; possibly TRBD1 for D (5 bases). The CDR3 covers 12 residues. Germline loops: CDR1 SGHRS, CDR2 YFSETQ. Trimming cost V 0 bases and J 7 bases, with 5 bases left between them. The CDR3 DNA is TGCGCCAGCAGCTTGGCAGGGAATGAGCAGTTCTTC. Translated: CASSLAGNEQFF.

This clone showed up just a few times. The rearrangement joins TRBV7-8 to TRBJ1-1, with D possibly matching TRBD1 (5 bases). This CDR3 spans 13 amino acids. Trimming left V 6 bases short and J 5 bases short, with 13 bases between. Germline values: CDR1 SGHVS, CDR2 FQNEAQ. CDR3 DNA sequence: TGTGCCAGCAGAGCGGGGGTCGGGACTGAAGCTTTCTTT. Its translation: CASRAGVGTEAFF.